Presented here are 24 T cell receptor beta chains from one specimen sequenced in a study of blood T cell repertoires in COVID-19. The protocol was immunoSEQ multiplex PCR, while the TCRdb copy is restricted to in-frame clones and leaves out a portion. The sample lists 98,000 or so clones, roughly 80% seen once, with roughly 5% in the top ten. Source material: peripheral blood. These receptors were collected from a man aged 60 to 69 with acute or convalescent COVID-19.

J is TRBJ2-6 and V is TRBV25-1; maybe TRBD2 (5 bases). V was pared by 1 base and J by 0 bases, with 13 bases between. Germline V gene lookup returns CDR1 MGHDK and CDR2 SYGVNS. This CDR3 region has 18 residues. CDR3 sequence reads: CASSEFEGTSSGANVLTF. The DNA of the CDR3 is TGTGCCAGCAGTGAATTTGAGGGAACCAGCTCTGGGGCCAACGTCCTGACTTTC.

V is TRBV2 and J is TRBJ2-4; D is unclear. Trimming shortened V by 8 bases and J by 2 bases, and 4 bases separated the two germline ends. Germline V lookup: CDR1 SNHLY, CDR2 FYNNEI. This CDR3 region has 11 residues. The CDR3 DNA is TGTGCCAGCTCTTCCAAAAACATTCAGTACTTC. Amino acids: CASSSKNIQYF.

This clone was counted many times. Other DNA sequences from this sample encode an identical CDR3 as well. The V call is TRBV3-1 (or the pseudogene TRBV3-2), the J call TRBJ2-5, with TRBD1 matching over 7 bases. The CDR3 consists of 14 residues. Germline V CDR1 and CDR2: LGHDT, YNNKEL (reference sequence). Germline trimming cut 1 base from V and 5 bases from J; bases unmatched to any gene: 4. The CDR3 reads CASSQGQGEETQYF. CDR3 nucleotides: TGTGCCAGCAGCCAAGGACAGGGAGAGGAGACCCAGTACTTC.

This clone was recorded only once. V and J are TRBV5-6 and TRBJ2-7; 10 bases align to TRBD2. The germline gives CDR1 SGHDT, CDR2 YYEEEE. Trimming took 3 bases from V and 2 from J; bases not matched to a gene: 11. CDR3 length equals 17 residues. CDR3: CASSWGPSGRTTYEQYF. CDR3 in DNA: TGTGCCAGCAGCTGGGGACCTAGCGGGAGAACCACCTACGAGCAGTACTTC.

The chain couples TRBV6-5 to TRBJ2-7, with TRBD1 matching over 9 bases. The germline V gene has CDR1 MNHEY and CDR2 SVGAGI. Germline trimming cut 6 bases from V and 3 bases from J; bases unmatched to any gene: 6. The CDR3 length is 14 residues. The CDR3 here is CASSRTGAIYEQYF. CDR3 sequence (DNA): TGTGCCAGCAGCAGGACAGGGGCTATCTACGAGCAGTACTTC.

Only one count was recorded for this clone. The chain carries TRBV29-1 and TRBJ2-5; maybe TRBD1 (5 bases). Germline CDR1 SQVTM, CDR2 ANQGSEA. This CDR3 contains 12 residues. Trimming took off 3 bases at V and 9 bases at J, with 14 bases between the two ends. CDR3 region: CSVDLGQWSQYF. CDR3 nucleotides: TGCAGCGTTGATCTGGGGCAGTGGTCCCAGTACTTC.

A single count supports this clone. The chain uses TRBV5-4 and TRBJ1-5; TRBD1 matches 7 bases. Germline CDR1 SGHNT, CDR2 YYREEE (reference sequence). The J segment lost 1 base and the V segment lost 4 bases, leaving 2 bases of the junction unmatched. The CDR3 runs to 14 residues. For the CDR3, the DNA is TGTGCCAGCAGCCCGGACAGGAGCAATCAGCCCCAGCATTTT. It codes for CASSPDRSNQPQHF.

CDR3 sequence reads: CASSVEGQSYEQYF. The DNA for the CDR3 is TGTGCCAGCAGCGTAGAAGGACAGTCCTACGAGCAGTACTTC. The gene calls are TRBV9 and TRBJ2-7; D perhaps matches TRBD1 (6 bases). CDR1 SGDLS and CDR2 YYNGEE come from the germline V gene. The CDR3 totals 14 residues. V lost 0 bases and J 1 base, leaving 8 bases between the germline ends.

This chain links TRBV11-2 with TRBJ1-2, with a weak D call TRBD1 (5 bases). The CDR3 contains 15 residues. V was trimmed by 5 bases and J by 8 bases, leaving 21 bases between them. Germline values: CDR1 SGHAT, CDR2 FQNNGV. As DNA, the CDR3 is TGTGCCAGCAGCCCTGTCAGGGCTCCCTCCCGAGGCTACACCTTC. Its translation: CASSPVRAPSRGYTF.

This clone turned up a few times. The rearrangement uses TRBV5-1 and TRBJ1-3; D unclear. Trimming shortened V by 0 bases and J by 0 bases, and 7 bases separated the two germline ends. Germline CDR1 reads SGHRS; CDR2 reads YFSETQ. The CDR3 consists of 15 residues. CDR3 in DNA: TGCGCCAGCAGCTTGGCAACCTACTCTGGAAACACCATATATTTT. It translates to CASSLATYSGNTIYF.

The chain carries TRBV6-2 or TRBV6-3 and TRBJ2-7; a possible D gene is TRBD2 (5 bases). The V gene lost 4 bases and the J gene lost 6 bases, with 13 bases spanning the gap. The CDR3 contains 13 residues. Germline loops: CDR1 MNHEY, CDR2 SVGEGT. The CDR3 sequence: CASSLEGPLEQYF. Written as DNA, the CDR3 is TGTGCCAGCAGTTTAGAGGGCCCTCTCGAGCAGTACTTC.

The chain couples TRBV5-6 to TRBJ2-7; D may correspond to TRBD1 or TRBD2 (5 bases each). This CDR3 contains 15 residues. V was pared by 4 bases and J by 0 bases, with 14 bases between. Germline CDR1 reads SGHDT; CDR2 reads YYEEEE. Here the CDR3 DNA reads TGTGCCAGCAGCCTGGGACCGAGGAGCTCCTACGAGCAGTACTTC. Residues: CASSLGPRSSYEQYF.

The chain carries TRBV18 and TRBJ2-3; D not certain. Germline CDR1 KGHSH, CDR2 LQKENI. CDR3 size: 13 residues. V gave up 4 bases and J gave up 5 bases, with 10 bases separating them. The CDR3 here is CASSLTNGDTQYF. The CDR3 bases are TGTGCCAGCTCACTTACAAATGGAGATACGCAGTATTTT.

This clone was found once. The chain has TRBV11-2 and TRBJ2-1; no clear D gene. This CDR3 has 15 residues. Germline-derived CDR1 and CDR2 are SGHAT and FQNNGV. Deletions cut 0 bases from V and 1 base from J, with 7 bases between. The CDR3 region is CASSLEVQSYNEQFF. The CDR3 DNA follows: TGTGCCAGCAGCTTAGAGGTACAGTCCTACAATGAGCAGTTCTTC.

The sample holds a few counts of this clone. In nucleotides, the CDR3 is TGCGCCAGCAGCCTATCAGGGGAGGGGACCCAGTACTTC. Protein sequence: CASSLSGEGTQYF. This chain connects TRBV5-1 to TRBJ2-5, with TRBD2 as a possible D gene (7 bases). This CDR3 has 13 residues. The germline gives CDR1 SGHRS, CDR2 YFSETQ. V was cut by 4 bases and J by 7 bases, with 14 bases left in between.

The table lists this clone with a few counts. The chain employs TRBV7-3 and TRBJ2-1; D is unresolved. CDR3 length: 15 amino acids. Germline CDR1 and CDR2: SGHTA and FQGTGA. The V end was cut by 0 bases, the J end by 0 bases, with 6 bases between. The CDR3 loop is CASSLTYSSYNEQFF. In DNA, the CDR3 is TGTGCCAGCAGCTTAACGTACAGCTCCTACAATGAGCAGTTCTTC.

The chain's CDR3 is CASSFGQINTIYF. The CDR3 bases are TGTGCCAGCAGCTTCGGACAGATAAACACCATATATTTT. The gene calls are TRBV11-2 and TRBJ1-3; a weak D match, TRBD1 (6 bases). The CDR3 has 13 residues. Trimming removed 3 bases from V and 6 bases from J, with 9 bases in between. CDR1 SGHAT and CDR2 FQNNGV come from the germline V gene.

The CDR3 region is CASSVRRQGRRANTEAFF. Here the CDR3 DNA reads TGTGCCAGCAGCGTCCGGCGACAGGGGCGGAGGGCGAACACTGAAGCTTTCTTT. The J gene is TRBJ1-1, the V gene TRBV7-9, with 8 bases identical to TRBD1. This CDR3 region has 18 residues. V lost 5 bases, J lost 1 base, and 15 bases stayed unmatched. Germline loops: CDR1 SEHNR, CDR2 FQNEAQ (reference sequence).

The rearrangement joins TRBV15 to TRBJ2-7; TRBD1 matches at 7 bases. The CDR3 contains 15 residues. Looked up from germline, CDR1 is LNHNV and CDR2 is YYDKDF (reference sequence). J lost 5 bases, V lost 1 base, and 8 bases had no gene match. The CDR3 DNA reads TGTGCCACCAGCAGAGCGGGGACAGCGAAAAACGAGCAGTACTTC. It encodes CATSRAGTAKNEQYF.

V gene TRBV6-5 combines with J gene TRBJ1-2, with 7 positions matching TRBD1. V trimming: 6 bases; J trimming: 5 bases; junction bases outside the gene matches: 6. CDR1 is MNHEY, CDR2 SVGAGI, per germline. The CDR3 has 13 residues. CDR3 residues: CASSYRGQYGYTF. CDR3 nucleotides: TGTGCCAGCAGCTATCGGGGACAGTATGGCTACACCTTC.

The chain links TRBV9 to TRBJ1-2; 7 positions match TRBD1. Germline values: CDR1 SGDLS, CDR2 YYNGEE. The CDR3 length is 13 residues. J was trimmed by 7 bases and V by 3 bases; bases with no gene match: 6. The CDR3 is CASSGQGSRGYTF. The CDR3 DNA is TGTGCCAGCAGCGGACAGGGCTCCCGTGGCTACACCTTC.

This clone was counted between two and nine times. Here the CDR3 reads CASSRGLAGRTYEQYF. The CDR3 DNA reads as TGTGCCAGCAGCCGAGGACTAGCGGGAAGAACCTACGAGCAGTACTTC. The chain couples TRBV7-8 to TRBJ2-7, with TRBD2 identical over 12 bases. After removal of 5 bases from V and 2 bases from J, the junction contained 7 bases not matched to a gene. Germline V gene lookup returns CDR1 SGHVS and CDR2 FQNEAQ. CDR3 length: 16 amino acids.

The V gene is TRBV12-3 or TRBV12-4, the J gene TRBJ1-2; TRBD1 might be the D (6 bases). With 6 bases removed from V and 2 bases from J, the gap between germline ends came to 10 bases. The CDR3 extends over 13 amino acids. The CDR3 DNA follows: TGTGCCAGCAGAAGCGGACAGAACTATGGCTACACCTTC. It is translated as CASRSGQNYGYTF.

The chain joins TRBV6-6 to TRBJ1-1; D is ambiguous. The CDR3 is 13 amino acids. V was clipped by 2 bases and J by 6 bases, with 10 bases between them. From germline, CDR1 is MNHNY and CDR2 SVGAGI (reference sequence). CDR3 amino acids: CASSYQESAEAFF. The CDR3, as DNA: TGTGCCAGCAGTTACCAGGAATCCGCTGAAGCTTTCTTT.